Detailed here is one T cell receptor (beta chain). The record originates from a study of response to subunit inactivated influenza vaccine. One entry per CDR3 protein, called by TCRdb with MiXCR from the RT-PCR reads. Of about 700,000 distinct CDR3 sequences listed, 11% to 15% were seen once; the top ten hold 6.5% to 8.5%. V was clipped by 3 bases and J by 6 bases; unmatched bases: 6. Looked up from germline, CDR1 is DFQATT and CDR2 is SNEGSKA (reference sequence). The CDR3 loop spans 13 amino acids. The chain employs TRBV20-1 and TRBJ2-3; 7 positions agree with TRBD1. The source is a man aged 50-60 years who received an inactivated influenza vaccine. Source: PBMCs from blood, taken roughly 15 days before vaccination. The CDR3 loop reads CSARTGTRDTQYF. CDR3 in DNA: TGCAGTGCTAGGACAGGGACCCGGGATACGCAGTATTTT.